A single TCR beta chain is shown here with its context. The antigen is undetermined. The data derive from a study of T cell repertoires in cytomegalovirus infection. General observations from the study: Frequencies of public TCR beta families were cumulated, and this identified carriers of CMV plus the relevant HLA. Dominant in the ex vivo response were TCR beta clonotypes restricted by HLA-C and specific for CMV.

From the reads, TCRdb called clonotypes with MiXCR, one entry per CDR3 protein. The repertoire holds about 310,000 distinct CDR3 sequences, with around 25% as singletons. This CDR3 has 16 amino acids. V was pared by 5 bases and J by 0 bases, with 6 bases of the junction left unmatched. Germline CDR1 and CDR2: KGHDR and SFDVKD. The V call is TRBV24-1, the J call TRBJ2-1, with 7 bases aligning to TRBD2. The receptor was isolated from a human donor in good health (CMV status not recorded). Some clones in this sample may be carry-over from other donors' samples. The source material was cultured PBMCs, sampled from culture after CMV antigen stimulation. CDR3 sequence reads: CATSGEGRSSYNEQFF. CDR3 bases: TGTGCCACCAGTGGGGAGGGACGGAGCTCCTACAATGAGCAGTTCTTC.